This T cell receptor (beta chain) stems from a study of blood T cell repertoires in COVID-19. The overall study: COVID-19 samples, acute and convalescent, were from the United States, Italy and Spain. T cells, B-cell-depleted T cells, or PBMCs supplied cDNA or gDNA.

Authors' data handling: Nucleated cell counts were estimated from reference gene primer amplification. TCRdb's table, derived via immunoSEQ multiplex PCR, lists solely in-frame clones and lacks some. V and J calls and clone size come straight from that table; D and trimming were deduced from the DNA. The sample holds about 230,000 clones, more than 80% seen once. The CDR3 length is 22 residues. Germline V CDR1 and CDR2: ENHRY, SYGVKD. J was trimmed by 5 bases and V by 0 bases; bases with no gene match: 23. Enrolment of Seattle patients took place during active infection, and they were followed longitudinally.

The source is a woman of 80 years or more with COVID-19, enrolled during active disease. Material: peripheral blood. V gene TRBV10-3 combines with J gene TRBJ2-7; 12 bases are shared with TRBD2. The CDR3 sequence: CAISESSASGRAEAFLRDEQYF. The CDR3, as DNA: TGTGCCATCAGTGAGTCATCGGCTAGCGGGAGGGCCGAGGCTTTTTTAAGGGACGAGCAGTACTTC.